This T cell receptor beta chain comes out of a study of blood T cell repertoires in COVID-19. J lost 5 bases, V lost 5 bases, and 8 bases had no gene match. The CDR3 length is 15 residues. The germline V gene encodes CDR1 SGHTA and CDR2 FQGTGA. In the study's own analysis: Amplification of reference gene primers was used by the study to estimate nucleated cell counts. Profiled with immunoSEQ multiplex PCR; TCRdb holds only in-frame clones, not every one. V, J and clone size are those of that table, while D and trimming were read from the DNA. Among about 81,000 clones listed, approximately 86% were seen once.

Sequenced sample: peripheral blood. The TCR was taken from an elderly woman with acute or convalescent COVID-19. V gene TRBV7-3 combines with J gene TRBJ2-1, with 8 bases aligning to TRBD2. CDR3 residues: CASSPNGGAHNEQFF. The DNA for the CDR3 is TGTGCCAGCAGCCCCAACGGGGGGGCCCACAATGAGCAGTTCTTC.